The 17 T cell receptor beta chains presented below share a single source sample, sequenced in a study of blood T cell repertoires in COVID-19. Repertoires were generated with immunoSEQ multiplex PCR, while TCRdb's copy carries only in-frame clones and drops some. The table has about 300,000 clones, approximately 86% seen once. The material sequenced was peripheral blood. These receptors originate from a man between 70 and 80 years old with acute or convalescent COVID-19.

As regards this clone: The DNA is omitted, as the CDR3 cannot be located on it reliably, and the CDR3 follows TCRdb's listing. The chain employs TRBV28 and TRBJ2-3; TRBD1, the D gene given by the table, was not confirmed from the DNA. Including both end residues, the CDR3 is 16 amino acids long. Germline loops: CDR1 MDHEN, CDR2 SYDVKM. The CDR3 region is CASSILGQTSTDTQYF.

This chain uses TRBV28 with TRBJ2-7; D gene ambiguous. V lost 4 bases to trimming and J lost 3 bases, with 10 bases between them. Germline CDR1 MDHEN, CDR2 SYDVKM. The CDR3 has 13 amino acids. The CDR3: CASSSADYYEQYF. The CDR3 DNA is TGTGCCAGCAGTTCTGCGGATTACTACGAGCAGTACTTC.

CDR3 bases: TGTGCCATCAGTGAATGGACAGAAGACTTCTATGGCTACACCTTC. It codes for CAISEWTEDFYGYTF. The J gene is TRBJ1-2, the V gene TRBV10-3, with a tentative D call TRBD1 (6 bases). Per the germline V gene, CDR1 is ENHRY and CDR2 is SYGVKD. The CDR3 totals 15 residues. The V end lost 3 bases, the J end lost 4 bases, and 15 bases lay between the germline ends.

The table lists this clone with a few counts. This chain links TRBV27 with TRBJ1-2; TRBD1 aligns across 7 bases. The J segment lost 7 bases and the V segment lost 0 bases, leaving 2 bases of the junction unmatched. The CDR3 loop spans 13 amino acids. The germline CDR1 and CDR2 sequences are MNHEY and SMNVEV (reference sequence). CDR3 in amino acids: CASSLSGGLGYTF. CDR3 bases: TGTGCCAGCAGTTTATCAGGGGGCCTTGGCTACACCTTC.

The chain uses TRBV28 and TRBJ2-1; 9 nucleotides align to TRBD2. V dropped 11 bases and J dropped 6; count of bases not matched to a gene: 11. This CDR3 has 14 residues. Germline V gene sequence: CDR1 MDHEN, CDR2 SYDVKM. The CDR3 coding sequence is TGTGCCGGGGGGAGCGGGAGGTTCATCAATGAGCAGTTCTTC. Its protein is CAGGSGRFINEQFF.

The chain is built from TRBV19 and TRBJ2-4; D is unresolved. There are 15 residues in the CDR3. Trimming cost V 6 bases and J 0 bases, with 12 bases left between them. CDR1 is LNHDA, CDR2 SQIVND, per germline (reference sequence). The CDR3 here is CASRTQQLAKNIQYF. DNA for the CDR3: TGTGCCAGTAGAACCCAACAGCTAGCCAAAAACATTCAGTACTTC.

The V call is TRBV6-5, the J call TRBJ2-2; TRBD1 agrees at 7 bases. The CDR3 sequence is 15 residues long. The germline V gene has CDR1 MNHEY and CDR2 SVGAGI. Germline trimming cut 5 bases from V and 6 bases from J; bases unmatched to any gene: 9. The CDR3 DNA sequence: TGTGCCAGCAGTAGACAGGGTTTTGGCGCCGGGGAGCTGTTTTTT. It yields the protein CASSRQGFGAGELFF.

The chain employs TRBV12-3 or TRBV12-4 and TRBJ2-1; unclear D gene. This CDR3 is 12 amino acids long. V lost 6 bases and J lost 3, with 6 bases in between. Here the CDR3 DNA reads TGTGCCAGCAGCCGTAACTACAATGAGCAGTTCTTC. This gives the protein CASSRNYNEQFF.

The chain uses TRBV14 and TRBJ2-2; D not certain. Germline loops: CDR1 SGHDN, CDR2 FVKESK. The ends were cut back, 5 bases at V and 4 bases at J, with 5 bases in the middle. The CDR3 is 12 amino acids. In DNA form, the CDR3 reads TGTGCCAGCAGCTTCAGCACCGGGGAGCTGTTTTTT. It yields the protein CASSFSTGELFF.

The rearrangement links TRBV4-3 to TRBJ2-7; D call uncertain. The germline V and J ends were trimmed by 1 base and 0 bases, with 7 bases remaining between them. The CDR3 is made up of 14 amino acids. Germline loops: CDR1 LGHNA, CDR2 YSLEER. Here the CDR3 reads CASSQAYSSYEQYF. CDR3 in DNA: TGCGCCAGCAGCCAAGCCTACAGCTCCTACGAGCAGTACTTC.

The gene calls are TRBV27 and TRBJ2-7; the D is unclear. Trimming left V 3 bases short and J 2 bases short, with 8 bases between. CDR1 is MNHEY, CDR2 SMNVEV, per germline (reference sequence). This CDR3 is 13 amino acids long. The CDR3 DNA is TGTGCCAGCAGTTTGATCGCAGCCTACGAGCAGTACTTC. Translated: CASSLIAAYEQYF.

The chain joins TRBV25-1 to TRBJ1-1, with TRBD1 as a possible D gene (5 bases). The germline CDR1 and CDR2 sequences are MGHDK and SYGVNS. V lost 4 bases to trimming and J lost 1 base, with 7 bases between them. The CDR3 sequence is 13 residues long. CDR3: CASSVTENTEAFF. The CDR3 DNA reads TGTGCCAGCAGTGTGACAGAGAACACTGAAGCTTTCTTT.

The CDR3 region is CSASFEDEQYF. The CDR3 DNA follows: TGCAGTGCTAGTTTTGAGGACGAGCAGTACTTC. The chain joins TRBV20-1 to TRBJ2-7; no definite D call. Germline V gene lookup returns CDR1 DFQATT and CDR2 SNEGSKA (reference sequence). This CDR3 spans 11 amino acids. Trimming removed 3 bases from V and 5 bases from J, with 8 bases in between.

The chain employs TRBV5-4 and TRBJ2-3, with 10 bases lining up with TRBD2. This CDR3 has 16 amino acids. The V segment lost 4 bases and the J segment 3 bases; nucleotides outside the gene matches: 8. From germline, CDR1 is SGHNT and CDR2 YYREEE (reference sequence). The CDR3 loop is CASSPAGGNPTDTQYF. Written as DNA, the CDR3 is TGTGCCAGCAGCCCAGCGGGAGGGAACCCAACAGATACGCAGTATTTT.

The gene calls are TRBV2 and TRBJ1-3, with D possibly being TRBD1 (5 bases). The CDR3 loop spans 13 amino acids. V was pared by 11 bases and J by 4 bases, with 15 bases between. Germline CDR1 reads SNHLY; CDR2 reads FYNNEI. The CDR3: CAGSVGLGNTIYF. The CDR3 bases are TGTGCCGGTTCAGTGGGACTGGGAAACACCATATATTTT.

The chain recombines TRBV3-1 (or the pseudogene TRBV3-2) with TRBJ1-1, with TRBD1 matching over 7 bases. V shed 0 bases, J shed 3 bases, and the junction held 13 bases outside the gene matches. The CDR3 is made up of 18 amino acids. Germline-derived CDR1 and CDR2 are LGHDT and YNNKEL (reference sequence). The CDR3 spells CASSQDLGQATGHTEAFF. The CDR3, as DNA: TGTGCCAGCAGCCAAGATCTTGGACAGGCGACCGGGCACACTGAAGCTTTCTTT.

CDR3: CASSGGGDMNTEAFF. The CDR3 DNA sequence: TGTGCCAGCAGTGGAGGGGGGGATATGAACACTGAAGCTTTCTTT. The chain recombines TRBV28 with TRBJ1-1; D may be TRBD1 (6 bases). Germline assignment: CDR1 MDHEN and CDR2 SYDVKM. This CDR3 region has 15 residues. Between the trimmed V and J ends, which lost 5 bases and 0 bases, there was a span of 13 bases.